The T cell receptor beta chain under discussion was sequenced for a study of blood T cell repertoires in COVID-19. About the study: The United States, Italy and Spain supplied acute and convalescent COVID-19 samples. Sample material is recorded as cDNA or gDNA derived from T cells, B-cell-depleted T cells, or PBMCs.

Authors' data handling: Counts of nucleated cells, estimated from reference gene primer amplification, were obtained. Measured with immunoSEQ multiplex PCR; TCRdb has only the in-frame clones, and not every one. V, J and clone size are those of that table, while D and trimming were read from the DNA. The sample contains about 200,000 clones, roughly 89% of which appear only once. This CDR3 has 17 amino acids. The V and J ends lost 4 bases and 0 bases respectively, with 18 bases between them. CDR1 and CDR2 (germline): MNHEY, SMNVEV (reference sequence). The receptor was derived from a middle-aged man with acute or convalescent COVID-19. The sample consisted of peripheral blood. This chain connects TRBV27 to TRBJ1-1, with D possibly TRBD1 on 6 matching bases. The CDR3, as DNA: TGTGCCAGCAGTTCCCTGGGCAGGGGCGTCCTGAACACTGAAGCTTTCTTT. This encodes CASSSLGRGVLNTEAFF.